A single sample is the source of the 28 T cell receptor beta chains below, sequenced in a study of early T cells in non-severe SARS-CoV-2 infection (dated by TCRdb to the early 2020s). Libraries were made using 5' RACE. The sequencer listed for this sample is NextSeq 500. TCRdb reprocessing: public reads trimmed at Q25 with fastp, clones called with MiXCR, in-frame beta chains kept. Rows merge per CDR3 protein into single entries with the most common DNA and genes. This sample gives tens of thousands of distinct CDR3 sequences in total; roughly 10% of them show up just once. Of the sample, around 12% falls within the top ten clones. This specimen was whole blood, taken at baseline. The receptors here all came from an adult who was a healthcare worker with PCR-confirmed SARS-CoV-2 infection or an uninfected control (not recorded which).

This clonotype appeared many times. This chain links TRBV10-2 with TRBJ2-3; D assignment may be TRBD1 or TRBD2 (5 bases each). With 3 bases removed from V and 2 bases from J, the gap between germline ends came to 9 bases. The CDR3 totals 14 residues. The V gene's germline CDR1 is WSHSY and CDR2 SAAADI. CDR3 nucleotide sequence: TGCGCCAGCAGTGAACGGGGCGACACAGATACGCAGTATTTT. Encoded protein: CASSERGDTDTQYF.

This rearrangement joins TRBV7-2 to TRBJ1-5; D may be TRBD1 (5 bases). This CDR3 has 14 amino acids. V lost 3 bases and J lost 5, with 11 bases in between. CDR1 and CDR2 from the germline V gene are SGHTA and FQGNSA. CDR3 amino acids: CASSFLRGDQPQHF. The CDR3 nucleotides read TGTGCCAGCAGCTTTCTTAGGGGTGATCAGCCCCAGCATTTT.

This clonotype has only a few counts. This rearrangement joins TRBV9 to TRBJ2-7; 9 bases are a match to TRBD1. Germline values: CDR1 SGDLS, CDR2 YYNGEE. This CDR3 has 14 amino acids. V trimming: 4 bases; J trimming: 7 bases; junction bases outside the gene matches: 9. CDR3 loop: CASSPGTGTREQYF. CDR3 DNA: TGTGCCAGCAGCCCCGGGACAGGGACGCGGGAGCAGTACTTC.

This clonotype has only a few counts. The chain is built from TRBV29-1 and TRBJ2-2, with 7 bases aligning to TRBD1. Germline CDR1 reads SQVTM; CDR2 reads ANQGSEA. The V segment lost 7 bases and the J segment 2 bases; nucleotides outside the gene matches: 4. The CDR3 covers 13 residues. Here the CDR3 DNA reads TGCAGCGGAGACAGGGATAACACCGGGGAGCTGTTTTTT. Its protein is CSGDRDNTGELFF.

This chain links TRBV18 with TRBJ1-1, with D possibly TRBD1 on 5 matching bases. The CDR3 sequence is 14 residues long. Germline V gene data show CDR1 as KGHSH and CDR2 as LQKENI. The germline V and J ends were trimmed by 1 base and 1 base, with 7 bases remaining between them. The CDR3: CASSPQGRNTEAFF. The CDR3 nucleotides are TGTGCCAGCTCACCACAGGGGAGGAACACTGAAGCTTTCTTT. Supplemented by reference TRBV18 and TRBJ1-1, the full variable domain reads NAGVMQNPRHLVRRRGQEARLRCSPMKGHSHVYWYRQLPEEGLKFMVYLQKENIIDESGMPKERFSAEFPKEGPSILRIQQVVRGDSAAYFCASSPQGRNTEAFFGQGTRLTVV.

The chain links TRBV30 to TRBJ1-5; the D is unclear. CDR1 GTSNPN and CDR2 SVGIG come from the germline V gene (reference sequence). The CDR3 sequence is 13 residues long. With 0 bases removed from V and 9 bases from J, the gap between germline ends came to 12 bases. The CDR3 is CAWSVAGFGPQHF. CDR3 in DNA: TGTGCCTGGAGTGTAGCGGGGTTTGGGCCCCAGCATTTT. Filled out from reference TRBV30 and TRBJ1-5, the complete variable domain reads SQTIHQWPATLVQPVGSPLSLECTVEGTSNPNLYWYRQAAGRGLQLLFYSVGIGQISSEVPQNLSASRPQDRQFILSSKKLLLSDSGFYLCAWSVAGFGPQHFGDGTRLSIL.

The rearrangement uses TRBV18 and TRBJ1-2; D unresolved. Trimming removed 2 bases from V and 3 bases from J, with 7 bases in between. Germline V CDR1 and CDR2: KGHSH, LQKENI. This CDR3 contains 13 residues. The CDR3 here is CASSPSGDYGYTF. CDR3 bases: TGTGCCAGCTCACCATCCGGGGACTATGGCTACACCTTC.

This clonotype was detected only a few times. The J gene is TRBJ2-1, the V gene TRBV7-9; 8 bases align to TRBD2. CDR1 is SEHNR, CDR2 FQNEAQ, per germline (reference sequence). Trimming took 5 bases from V and 5 from J; bases not matched to a gene: 14. CDR3 length: 17 residues. CDR3 in amino acids: CASSRSGGGGSNNEQFF. The CDR3 bases are TGTGCCAGCAGCCGCAGTGGTGGCGGGGGGTCCAACAATGAGCAGTTCTTC.

This clonotype was seen many times. The chain combines TRBV5-5 with TRBJ2-7; D ambiguous. The CDR3 contains 13 residues. Germline-derived CDR1 and CDR2 are SGHKS and YYEKEE (reference sequence). Trimming took 3 bases from V and 7 from J, leaving 14 bases between them. The CDR3: CASSSSTVGEQYF. In DNA, the CDR3 is TGTGCCAGCAGCTCAAGTACGGTCGGGGAGCAGTACTTC.

This clonotype was found a few times. CDR3 protein: CASSLGREKLFF. The CDR3 coding sequence is TGTGCCAGCAGCTTAGGTAGAGAAAAACTGTTTTTT. The chain links TRBV7-2 to TRBJ1-4; D gene ambiguous. CDR1 SGHTA and CDR2 FQGNSA come from the germline V gene. The CDR3 has 12 amino acids. Trimming took 1 base from V and 8 from J, leaving 5 bases between them. Drawing the rest from reference TRBV7-2 and TRBJ1-4, the complete variable domain is GAGVSQSPSNKVTEKGKDVELRCDPISGHTALYWYRQSLGQGLEFLIYFQGNSAPDKSGLPSDRFSAERTGGSVSTLTIQRTQQEDSAVYLCASSLGREKLFFGSGTQLSVL.

This clonotype was seen only a few times. The chain recombines TRBV6-1 with TRBJ2-5, with 11 bases aligning to TRBD2. Germline CDR1 reads MNHNS; CDR2 reads SASEGT. The CDR3 totals 15 residues. J gave up 5 bases and V 10 bases, and 12 bases lay outside the gene matches. The CDR3 bases are TGTGCCACCTCATTAGCGGGGGGGTTTTTTGAGACCCAGTACTTC. It is translated as CATSLAGGFFETQYF.

Only a few counts were recorded for this clonotype. This chain connects TRBV15 to TRBJ1-5; no definite D call. Looked up from germline, CDR1 is LNHNV and CDR2 is YYDKDF (reference sequence). The CDR3 is 14 amino acids. Trimming stripped 1 base from V and 3 bases from J, with 7 bases between. The CDR3 sequence is CATSRGGFNQPQHF. The CDR3 DNA reads as TGTGCCACCAGCAGAGGGGGATTCAATCAGCCCCAGCATTTT.

The CDR3 DNA is TGCAGTGCTAACCCGCGGGGTAGGGGGGCTTACGAGCAGTACTTC. It is translated as CSANPRGRGAYEQYF. The rearrangement uses TRBV20-1 and TRBJ2-7, with D perhaps being TRBD1 or TRBD2 (6 bases each). The CDR3 is made up of 15 amino acids. V lost 4 bases and J 4 bases, leaving 20 bases between the germline ends. The germline V gene encodes CDR1 DFQATT and CDR2 SNEGSKA (reference sequence).

V gene TRBV7-6 combines with J gene TRBJ1-1; D perhaps matches TRBD1 (5 bases). V was shortened by 3 bases and J by 0 bases, with 17 bases between the two germline ends. The CDR3 consists of 17 residues. Germline loops: CDR1 SGHVS, CDR2 FNYEAQ. The CDR3 nucleotides read TGTGCCAGCAGCTTCCTTGGACAAGGGATAATGAACACTGAAGCTTTCTTT. This sequence encodes CASSFLGQGIMNTEAFF.

This clonotype was picked up a small number of times. CDR3: CASSLGPGEQFF. CDR3 DNA sequence: TGTGCCAGCAGCTTAGGACCCGGTGAGCAGTTCTTC. The chain uses TRBV13 and TRBJ2-1; D uncertain. V was shortened by 0 bases and J by 9 bases, with 6 bases between the two germline ends. The CDR3 sequence is 12 residues long. Germline V CDR1 and CDR2: PRHDT, FYEKMQ (reference sequence). The full variable domain, rest sourced from reference TRBV13 and TRBJ2-1, is AAGVIQSPRHLIKEKRETATLKCYPIPRHDTVYWYQQGPGQDPQFLISFYEKMQSDKGSIPDRFSAQQFSDYHSELNMSSLELGDSALYFCASSLGPGEQFFGPGTRLTVL.

This clonotype has a count of ten or more. This rearrangement joins TRBV4-1 to TRBJ1-2; TRBD1 matches 8 bases. The CDR3 runs to 13 residues. Germline assignment: CDR1 MGHRA and CDR2 YSYEKL. The J segment lost 2 bases and the V segment lost 8 bases, leaving 4 bases of the junction unmatched. The CDR3 DNA follows: TGCGCCAGCGGACAGGGCTTCAACTATGGCTACACCTTC. It translates to CASGQGFNYGYTF.

This clonotype was detected a few times. V usage is TRBV29-1 and J usage is TRBJ2-3, with a possible D match to TRBD1 (6 bases). There are 14 residues in the CDR3. CDR1 and CDR2 (germline): SQVTM, ANQGSEA. Trimming removed 4 bases from V and 0 bases from J, with 11 bases in between. DNA of the CDR3: TGCAGCGTTGCCGGGACAAGTAGCACAGATACGCAGTATTTT. It encodes CSVAGTSSTDTQYF.

The rearrangement uses TRBV28 and TRBJ1-1, with TRBD1 as a possible D gene (5 bases). Trimming removed 5 bases from V and 11 bases from J, with 18 bases in between. CDR1 and CDR2 from the germline V gene are MDHEN and SYDVKM. The CDR3 contains 13 residues. This CDR3 reads CASSAAGGLNAFF. The CDR3 DNA sequence: TGTGCCAGCAGTGCGGCCGGGGGACTGAATGCTTTCTTT.

The genes are TRBV6-5 and TRBJ1-1; TRBD1 aligns across 10 bases. Trimming at V came to 4 bases and at J to 6 bases, leaving 11 bases not matched to a gene. CDR1 and CDR2 (germline): MNHEY, SVGAGI. CDR3 length: 16 residues. DNA of the CDR3: TGTGCCAGCAGTTTCCGGGACAGGGGAAATTCGGCTGAAGCTTTCTTT. This translates into CASSFRDRGNSAEAFF.

This clonotype was detected many times. At one end the junction does not follow the germline gene, possibly because of a read error. The chain is built from TRBV6-2 or TRBV6-3 and TRBJ1-2; D possibly corresponds to TRBD1 (5 bases). The CDR3 runs 16 residues. The germline V gene encodes CDR1 MNHEY and CDR2 SVGEGT. The CDR3: CASGPIPGPVAFGCTF. DNA for the CDR3: TGTGCCAGCGGACCAATCCCGGGGCCTGTCGCTTTCGGCTGCACCTTC.

The sample holds many counts of this clonotype. The CDR3 DNA is TGTGCCAGCAGCTTAGTTACAGGCGGAGTGGGCACCATATATTTT. Translated: CASSLVTGGVGTIYF. The chain recombines TRBV7-9 with TRBJ1-3; D is possibly TRBD1 (5 bases). CDR1 and CDR2 from the germline V gene are SEHNR and FQNEAQ (reference sequence). The ends were cut back, 1 base at V and 9 bases at J, with 16 bases in the middle. This CDR3 has 15 amino acids.

This clonotype was observed at least ten times. V gene TRBV7-8 combines with J gene TRBJ2-1; 12 bases align to TRBD2. This CDR3 contains 20 residues. Per germline, CDR1 SGHVS and CDR2 FQNEAQ. V lost 0 bases, J lost 4 bases, and 13 bases stayed unmatched. CDR3 nucleotide sequence: TGTGCCAGCAGCTTAGCGCCGGGGCTAGCGGGGGGGCCCAGTTACAATGAGCAGTTCTTC. It encodes CASSLAPGLAGGPSYNEQFF.

Many counts were recorded for this clonotype. The chain combines TRBV11-2 with TRBJ2-3, with D uncertain. Between the trimmed V and J ends, which lost 1 base and 6 bases, there was a span of 5 bases. Germline V gene lookup returns CDR1 SGHAT and CDR2 FQNNGV. The CDR3 sequence is 12 residues long. CDR3 sequence reads: CASSLGVDTQYF. The CDR3 DNA sequence: TGTGCCAGCAGCTTAGGAGTGGATACGCAGTATTTT.

The chain joins TRBV29-1 to TRBJ1-1, with D unclear. The CDR3 loop spans 13 amino acids. CDR1 is SQVTM, CDR2 ANQGSEA, per germline. Between the trimmed V and J ends, which lost 7 bases and 1 base, there was a span of 13 bases. The CDR3 DNA reads TGCAGCGGAGGACTCCAGCCGAACACTGAAGCTTTCTTT. This codes for CSGGLQPNTEAFF.

This clonotype occurred many times. The V gene is TRBV20-1, the J gene TRBJ2-7; D is undetermined. There are 16 residues in the CDR3. Germline lookup yields CDR1 DFQATT and CDR2 SNEGSKA (reference sequence). Trimming removed 0 bases at V and 3 bases at J, with 18 bases between. The CDR3 DNA reads as TGCAGTGCTAGAGATGGATCACATGGCCTACTCTACGAGCAGTACTTC. Residues: CSARDGSHGLLYEQYF.

V is TRBV28 and J is TRBJ2-7; D unresolved. Trimming removed 5 bases at V and 2 bases at J, with 4 bases between. The CDR3 length is 11 residues. Germline values: CDR1 MDHEN, CDR2 SYDVKM. CDR3 in DNA: TGTGCCAGCAGTGTCGCCTACGAGCAGTACTTC. Translating it yields CASSVAYEQYF.

This clonotype was counted ten times or more. CDR3 sequence reads: CSARGGEVAGNTIYF. The CDR3 nucleotides read TGCAGTGCTAGAGGAGGGGAGGTCGCGGGAAACACCATATATTTT. The chain couples TRBV20-1 to TRBJ1-3, with TRBD1 as a possible D gene (5 bases). This CDR3 contains 15 residues. V was pared by 1 base and J by 4 bases, with 14 bases between. Germline-derived CDR1 and CDR2 are DFQATT and SNEGSKA (reference sequence).

This clonotype was observed once. The chain is built from TRBV5-4 and TRBJ2-7; 7 bases match TRBD2. Germline assignment: CDR1 SGHNT and CDR2 YYREEE (reference sequence). The CDR3 spans 15 residues. V dropped 7 bases and J dropped 3; count of bases not matched to a gene: 13. CDR3: CASPGPLAANYEQYF. Here the CDR3 DNA reads TGTGCCAGCCCGGGGCCCCTAGCGGCAAACTACGAGCAGTACTTC. Combining the CDR3 with reference TRBV5-4 and TRBJ2-7 gives the whole variable domain ETGVTQSPTHLIKTRGQQVTLRCSSQSGHNTVSWYQQALGQGPQFIFQYYREEENGRGNFPPRFSGLQFPNYSSELNVNALELDDSALYLCASPGPLAANYEQYFGPGTRLTVT.